The source of this TCR beta chain is a study of shared clonotypes between healthy human individuals. Study-level results: A generally larger estimated richness was seen in naive subsets than in memory subsets.

A note on this clone: Its antigen is unidentified.

Looked up from germline, CDR1 is LNHNV and CDR2 is YYDKDF (reference sequence). This CDR3 has 13 amino acids. V was clipped by 4 bases and J by 3 bases, with 9 bases between them. In the naive CD8 group, cells lacked CD45RO and were positively selected for CCR7, so terminally differentiated effector memory CD45RA+ cells were left out. Measured with immunoSEQ multiplex PCR; TCRdb has only the in-frame clones, and not every one. The table includes more than 2 million clones, about 95% detected once. The rearrangement joins TRBV15 to TRBJ2-5; D gene uncertain. The clonotype originates from a man younger than 35 in good health. Sequencing was carried out using naive CD8+ T cells sorted from blood. The DNA of the CDR3 is TGTGCCACCAGCACCGGATTGGAAGAGACCCAGTACTTC. Its translation: CATSTGLEETQYF.